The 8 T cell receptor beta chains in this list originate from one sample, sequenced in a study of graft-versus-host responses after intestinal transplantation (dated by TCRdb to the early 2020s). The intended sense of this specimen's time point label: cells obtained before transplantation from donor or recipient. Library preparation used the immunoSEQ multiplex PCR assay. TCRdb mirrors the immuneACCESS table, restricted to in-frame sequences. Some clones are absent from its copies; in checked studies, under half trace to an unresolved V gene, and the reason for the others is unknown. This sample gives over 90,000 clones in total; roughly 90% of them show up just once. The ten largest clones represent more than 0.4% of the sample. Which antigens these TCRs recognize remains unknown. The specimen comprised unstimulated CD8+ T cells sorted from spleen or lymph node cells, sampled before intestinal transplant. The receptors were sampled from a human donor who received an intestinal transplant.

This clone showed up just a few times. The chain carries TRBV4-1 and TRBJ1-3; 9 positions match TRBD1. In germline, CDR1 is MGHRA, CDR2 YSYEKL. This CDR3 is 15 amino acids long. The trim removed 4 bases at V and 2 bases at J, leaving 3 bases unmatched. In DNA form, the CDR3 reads TGCGCCAGCAGCCGCGGGACAGGGACTGGAAACACCATATATTTT. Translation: CASSRGTGTGNTIYF.

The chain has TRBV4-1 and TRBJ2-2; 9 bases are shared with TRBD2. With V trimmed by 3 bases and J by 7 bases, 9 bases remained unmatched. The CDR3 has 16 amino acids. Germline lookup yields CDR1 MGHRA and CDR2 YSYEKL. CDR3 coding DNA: TGCGCCAGCAGCCAGGAGGTAGCGGGAGTCGACGGGGAGCTGTTTTTT. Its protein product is CASSQEVAGVDGELFF.

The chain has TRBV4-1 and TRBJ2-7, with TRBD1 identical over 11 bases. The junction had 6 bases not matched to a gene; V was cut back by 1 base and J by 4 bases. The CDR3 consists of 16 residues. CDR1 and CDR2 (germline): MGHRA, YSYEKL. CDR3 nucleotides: TGCGCCAGCAGCCAAGTTCCAGGACAGGGGGCGTACGAGCAGTACTTC. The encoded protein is CASSQVPGQGAYEQYF.

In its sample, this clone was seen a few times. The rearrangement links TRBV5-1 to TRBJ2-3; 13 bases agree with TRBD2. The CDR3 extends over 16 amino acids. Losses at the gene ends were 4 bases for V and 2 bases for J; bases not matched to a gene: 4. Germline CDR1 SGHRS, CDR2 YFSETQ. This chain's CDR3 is CASSAGLAGITDTQYF. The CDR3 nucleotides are TGCGCCAGCAGCGCGGGACTAGCGGGGATCACAGATACGCAGTATTTT.

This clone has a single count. CDR3 residues: CASSDATRHEQFF. The DNA of the CDR3 is TGTGCCAGCAGCGATGCTACTCGCCATGAGCAGTTCTTC. The rearrangement links TRBV7-9 to TRBJ2-1, with D hard to call. Trimming removed 5 bases from V and 8 bases from J, with 13 bases in between. The CDR3 runs 13 residues. The germline V gene encodes CDR1 SEHNR and CDR2 FQNEAQ (reference sequence).

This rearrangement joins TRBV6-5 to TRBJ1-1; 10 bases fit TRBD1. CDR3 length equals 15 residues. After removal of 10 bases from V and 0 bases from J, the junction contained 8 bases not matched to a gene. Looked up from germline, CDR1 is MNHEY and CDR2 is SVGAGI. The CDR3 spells CATHLGTGVNTEAFF. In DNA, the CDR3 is TGTGCCACCCACCTCGGGACAGGGGTGAACACTGAAGCTTTCTTT.

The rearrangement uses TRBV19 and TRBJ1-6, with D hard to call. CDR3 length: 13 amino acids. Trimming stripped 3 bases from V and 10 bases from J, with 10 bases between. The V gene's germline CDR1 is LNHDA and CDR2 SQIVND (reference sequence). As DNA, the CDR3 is TGTGCCAGTAGTATCCAGGAACGCTCACCCCTCCACTTT. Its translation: CASSIQERSPLHF.

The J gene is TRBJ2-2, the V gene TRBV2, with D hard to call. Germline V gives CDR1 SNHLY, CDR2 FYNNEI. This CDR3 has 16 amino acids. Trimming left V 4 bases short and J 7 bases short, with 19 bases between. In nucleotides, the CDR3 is TGTGCCAGCAGTGTGTCACTAACCCAATTGAGCGGGGAGCTGTTTTTT. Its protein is CASSVSLTQLSGELFF.